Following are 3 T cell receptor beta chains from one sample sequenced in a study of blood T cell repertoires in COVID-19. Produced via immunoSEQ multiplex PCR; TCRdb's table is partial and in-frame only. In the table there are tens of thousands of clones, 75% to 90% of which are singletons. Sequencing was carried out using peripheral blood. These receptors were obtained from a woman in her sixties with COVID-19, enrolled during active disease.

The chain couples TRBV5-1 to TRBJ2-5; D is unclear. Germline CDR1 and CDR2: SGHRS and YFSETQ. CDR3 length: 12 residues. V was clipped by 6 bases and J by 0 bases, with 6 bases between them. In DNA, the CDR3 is TGCGCCAGCAAAATTAACCAAGAGACCCAGTACTTC. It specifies CASKINQETQYF.

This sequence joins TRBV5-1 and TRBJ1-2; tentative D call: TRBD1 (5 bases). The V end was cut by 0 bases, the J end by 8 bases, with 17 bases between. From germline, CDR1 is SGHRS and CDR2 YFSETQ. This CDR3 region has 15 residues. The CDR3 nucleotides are TGCGCCAGCAGCTTGGATAGTCAGGGAACTGGAGGCTACACCTTC. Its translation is CASSLDSQGTGGYTF.

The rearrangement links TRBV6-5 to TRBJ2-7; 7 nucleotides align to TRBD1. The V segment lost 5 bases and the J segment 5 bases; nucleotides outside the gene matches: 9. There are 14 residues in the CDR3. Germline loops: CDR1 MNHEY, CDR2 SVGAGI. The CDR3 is CASSTREGGDEQYF. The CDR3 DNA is TGTGCCAGCAGTACGAGGGAAGGGGGCGACGAGCAGTACTTC.